The TCR beta chain under discussion was sequenced for a study of spatial heterogeneity in lung cancer. Study outcomes and limitations: In tumors, expanded intratumoral alpha and beta TCR counts tracked mutation counts.

About this clonotype: Its antigen is still unknown. This may come from a read error, since a much larger clone is one base off. Since the library was made to target alpha chains, this beta chain is a stray read and its abundance is not meaningful.

Time point defined: sample taken at primary tumor resection. TCRdb analysed the 5' RACE reads with MiXCR anew, one entry per CDR3 protein. The sample carries about 14,000 distinct CDR3 sequences, over 3.5% recorded once. The CDR3 extends over 13 amino acids. Germline V gives CDR1 WSHSY, CDR2 SAAADI. The chain carries TRBV10-2 and TRBJ2-1; D ambiguous. The TCR originated in a female donor with early-stage non-small cell lung cancer. Material: lung tumor tissue, obtained at surgery. CDR3 sequence: CASSDGLRNDQFF. CDR3 nucleotides: TGCGCCAGCAGTGATGGGCTGCGCAATGACCAGTTCTTC.